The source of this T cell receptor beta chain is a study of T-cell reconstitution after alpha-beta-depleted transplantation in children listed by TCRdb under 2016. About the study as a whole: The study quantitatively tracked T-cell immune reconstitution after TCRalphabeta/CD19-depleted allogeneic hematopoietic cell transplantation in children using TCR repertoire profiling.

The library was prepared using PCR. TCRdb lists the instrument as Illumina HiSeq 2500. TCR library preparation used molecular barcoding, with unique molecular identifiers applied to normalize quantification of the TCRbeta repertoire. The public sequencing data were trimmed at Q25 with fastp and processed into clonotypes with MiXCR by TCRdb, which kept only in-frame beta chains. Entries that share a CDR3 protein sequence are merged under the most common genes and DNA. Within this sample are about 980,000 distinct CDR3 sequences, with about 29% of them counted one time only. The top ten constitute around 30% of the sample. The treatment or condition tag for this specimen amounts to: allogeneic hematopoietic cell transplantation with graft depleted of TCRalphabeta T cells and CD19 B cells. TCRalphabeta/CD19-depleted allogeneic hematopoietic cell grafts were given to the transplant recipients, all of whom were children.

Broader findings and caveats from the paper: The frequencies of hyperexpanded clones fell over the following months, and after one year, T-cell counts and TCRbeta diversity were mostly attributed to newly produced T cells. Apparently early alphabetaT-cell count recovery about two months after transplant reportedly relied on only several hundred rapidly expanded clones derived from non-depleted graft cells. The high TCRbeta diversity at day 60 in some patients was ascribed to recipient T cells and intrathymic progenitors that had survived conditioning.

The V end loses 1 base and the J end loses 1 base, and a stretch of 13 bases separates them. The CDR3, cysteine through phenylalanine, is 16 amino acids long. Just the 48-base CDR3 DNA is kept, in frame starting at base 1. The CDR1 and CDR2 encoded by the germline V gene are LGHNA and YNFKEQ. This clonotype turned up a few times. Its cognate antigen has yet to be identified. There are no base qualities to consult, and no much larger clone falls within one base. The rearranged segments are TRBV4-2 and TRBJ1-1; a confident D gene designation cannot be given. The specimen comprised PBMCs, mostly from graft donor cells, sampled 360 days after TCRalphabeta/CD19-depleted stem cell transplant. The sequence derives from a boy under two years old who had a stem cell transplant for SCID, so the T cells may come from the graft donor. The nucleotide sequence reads TGTGCCAGCAGCCAAGTAGGCTCAGGACCGAACACTGAAGCTTTCTTT. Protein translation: CASSQVGSGPNTEAFF.